One and the same sample provided the 20 T cell receptor beta chains below, sequenced in a study of CD8 T cells in ankylosing spondylitis. The study, taken as a whole, reports: Typical of ankylosing spondylitis blood, it appeared, was a TCR beta motif of eight highly homologous variants.

These receptors have no known antigen. In TCRdb, the 5' RACE reads were re-called with MiXCR into one record per CDR3 protein. This table has 200,000 to 250,000 distinct CDR3 sequences, about 16% appearing once. The sequenced sample consisted of blood, either unsorted or a sorted T cell fraction (not recorded which). The origin of the receptors is a male donor with ankylosing spondylitis.

The chain has TRBV5-8 and TRBJ2-7; weak D call: TRBD2 (6 bases). Germline loops: CDR1 SGHTS, CDR2 YDEGEE. The CDR3 loop spans 13 amino acids. The ends were cut back, 7 bases at V and 2 bases at J, with 13 bases in the middle. The CDR3 is CASPIGLTYEQYF. Here the CDR3 DNA reads TGTGCCAGCCCAATTGGACTAACCTACGAGCAGTACTTC.

This clonotype was found a few times. As DNA, the CDR3 is TGTGCCAGCAGCGCCCGGGGGCTAGCAGATACGCAGTATTTT. Amino acid sequence: CASSARGLADTQYF. The chain combines TRBV9 with TRBJ2-3; D possibly uses TRBD1 or TRBD2 (6 bases each). V lost 3 bases to trimming and J lost 4 bases, with 12 bases between them. In germline, CDR1 is SGDLS, CDR2 YYNGEE. This CDR3 has 14 residues.

This clonotype was found many times. The rearrangement joins TRBV11-2 to TRBJ2-7; D not resolved. Trimming cost V 1 base and J 2 bases, with 6 bases left between them. The CDR3 extends over 13 amino acids. In germline, CDR1 is SGHAT, CDR2 FQNNGV. The CDR3 loop is CASSLATTYEQYF. The CDR3 bases are TGTGCCAGCAGCTTAGCCACCACCTACGAGCAGTACTTC.

The chain carries TRBV12-3 or TRBV12-4 and TRBJ1-1, with TRBD1 as a possible D gene (5 bases). V was clipped by 6 bases and J by 8 bases, with 16 bases between them. This CDR3 is 13 amino acids long. The DNA of the CDR3 is TGTGCCAGCAGCCCGGGACCCATTATAGAAGCTTTCTTT. Its protein is CASSPGPIIEAFF.

This clonotype was counted ten times or more. This sequence joins TRBV4-1 and TRBJ2-7; TRBD1 might be the D (6 bases). Trimming left V 1 base short and J 3 bases short, with 13 bases between. Germline values: CDR1 MGHRA, CDR2 YSYEKL. There are 15 residues in the CDR3. The CDR3 region is CASSQGRGQRYEQYF. CDR3 bases: TGCGCCAGCAGCCAAGGTAGGGGACAACGCTACGAGCAGTACTTC.

The V gene is TRBV7-2, the J gene TRBJ2-7; TRBD1 matches 9 bases. Germline CDR1 and CDR2: SGHTA and FQGNSA. V lost 6 bases and J lost 12; bases outside the gene matches: 12. The CDR3 is made up of 13 amino acids. CDR3 sequence reads: CASSTGTGFHAYF. As DNA, the CDR3 is TGTGCCAGCAGTACCGGGACAGGGTTTCATGCGTACTTC.

The V and J genes are TRBV11-1 and TRBJ2-2, with 11 positions matching TRBD1. J lost 3 bases, V lost 5 bases, and 14 bases had no gene match. Germline lookup yields CDR1 SGHAT and CDR2 FQDESV (reference sequence). The CDR3 length is 19 residues. CDR3 amino acids: CASSHRGTGGSWDTGELFF. Here the CDR3 DNA reads TGTGCCAGCAGCCACCGAGGGACAGGGGGATCTTGGGACACCGGGGAGCTGTTTTTT.

Only a few counts were recorded for this clonotype. V and J are TRBV13 and TRBJ2-3; 11 nucleotides align to TRBD2. The germline V gene has CDR1 PRHDT and CDR2 FYEKMQ (reference sequence). This CDR3 has 17 residues. J lost 2 bases, V lost 7 bases, and 11 bases had no gene match. DNA for the CDR3: TGTGCCAGCACACTAGCGGGAGCACCATTCCCCACAGATACGCAGTATTTT. This encodes CASTLAGAPFPTDTQYF.

The chain employs TRBV6-4 and TRBJ2-3, with 12 bases identical to TRBD1. This CDR3 is 15 amino acids long. Germline V gene data show CDR1 as MRHNA and CDR2 as SNTAGT. The V segment lost 6 bases and the J segment 4 bases; nucleotides outside the gene matches: 5. CDR3 protein: CASSAGTGGADTQYF. Here the CDR3 DNA reads TGTGCCAGCAGCGCCGGGACAGGGGGCGCAGATACGCAGTATTTT.

In this sample, this clonotype turned up a few times. The J gene is TRBJ2-5, the V gene TRBV20-1; 9 positions agree with TRBD1. The CDR3 is 15 amino acids. CDR1 DFQATT and CDR2 SNEGSKA come from the germline V gene (reference sequence). V was clipped by 3 bases and J by 0 bases; unmatched bases: 5. Here the CDR3 DNA reads TGCAGTGCTAGCGGGACAGGGTTGTACCAAGAGACCCAGTACTTC. This encodes CSASGTGLYQETQYF.

This clonotype showed up just a few times. The chain uses TRBV27 and TRBJ2-7, with D tentatively TRBD2 (5 bases). Germline V gene sequence: CDR1 MNHEY, CDR2 SMNVEV (reference sequence). Trimming took off 2 bases at V and 0 bases at J, with 11 bases between the two ends. The CDR3 spans 15 residues. The CDR3 nucleotides are TGTGCCAGCAGTTTAGCCCCGGGGATCTCCTACGAGCAGTACTTC. This sequence encodes CASSLAPGISYEQYF.

The chain combines TRBV10-3 with TRBJ1-1, with 9 bases identical to TRBD1. This CDR3 is built from 13 residues. Per the germline V gene, CDR1 is ENHRY and CDR2 is SYGVKD. The J segment lost 5 bases and the V segment lost 8 bases, leaving 6 bases of the junction unmatched. The CDR3 reads CAIQQGAQTEAFF. The CDR3 coding sequence is TGTGCCATCCAACAGGGGGCTCAGACTGAAGCTTTCTTT.

This chain joins TRBV10-3 and TRBJ2-1; D may be TRBD2 (5 bases). The ends were cut back, 6 bases at V and 2 bases at J, with 14 bases in the middle. Germline values: CDR1 ENHRY, CDR2 SYGVKD. The CDR3 contains 15 residues. The CDR3 reads CAIRDPLAAYNEQFF. DNA of the CDR3: TGTGCCATCAGGGACCCTCTAGCAGCCTACAATGAGCAGTTCTTC.

This clonotype has a handful of counts. The V and J genes are TRBV20-1 and TRBJ2-1; the D is unclear. Trimming cost V 6 bases and J 5 bases, with 14 bases left between them. The germline V gene encodes CDR1 DFQATT and CDR2 SNEGSKA (reference sequence). The CDR3 is 13 residues long. This CDR3 reads CSARKGANNEQFF. The CDR3 nucleotides read TGCAGTGCCAGGAAAGGTGCTAACAATGAGCAGTTCTTC.

The chain recombines TRBV4-1 with TRBJ2-3; 10 nucleotides agree with TRBD2. With 0 bases clipped from V and 5 bases from J, the junction kept 5 bases outside the gene matches. The CDR3 has 16 residues. Germline V lookup: CDR1 MGHRA, CDR2 YSYEKL. The CDR3 DNA is TGCGCCAGCAGCCAAGATAAGCGGGAGGGCCAAGATACGCAGTATTTT. As protein: CASSQDKREGQDTQYF.

This clonotype came up a few times. The chain uses TRBV14 and TRBJ2-5; 7 nucleotides align to TRBD2. The CDR3 spans 17 residues. The V segment lost 3 bases and the J segment 0 bases; nucleotides outside the gene matches: 10. Germline V gene data show CDR1 as SGHDN and CDR2 as FVKESK. CDR3 sequence reads: CASSQTGTTPYQETQYF. Written as DNA, the CDR3 is TGTGCCAGCAGCCAGACCGGGACTACCCCGTACCAAGAGACCCAGTACTTC.

Ten or more counts support this clonotype. V usage is TRBV12-3 or TRBV12-4 and J usage is TRBJ2-2; D remains ambiguous. Between the trimmed V and J ends, which lost 3 bases and 1 base, there was a span of 18 bases. The CDR3 length is 18 residues. Here the CDR3 DNA reads TGTGCCAGCAGTTTCGAGAAATTCGCGAAACAGAACACCGGGGAGCTGTTTTTT. This translates into CASSFEKFAKQNTGELFF.

This chain connects TRBV5-6 to TRBJ1-6, with 8 bases lining up with TRBD1. Germline loops: CDR1 SGHDT, CDR2 YYEEEE. This CDR3 spans 16 amino acids. J gave up 9 bases and V 0 bases, and 8 bases lay outside the gene matches. The CDR3 DNA reads TGTGCCAGCAGCTTGGCCGTCGGACAGGGCAGTTCACCCCTCCACTTT. Translated: CASSLAVGQGSSPLHF.

This clonotype was counted at least ten times. V and J are TRBV12-3 or TRBV12-4 and TRBJ2-3, with D possibly TRBD1 on 6 matching bases. There are 15 residues in the CDR3. Trimming removed 6 bases at V and 2 bases at J, with 15 bases between. CDR3 sequence (DNA): TGTGCCAGCAGACCACTTCGGGACACCACAGATACGCAGTATTTT. Its protein is CASRPLRDTTDTQYF.

This clonotype was seen many times. The chain couples TRBV5-1 to TRBJ2-1, with 7 nucleotides matching TRBD2. Per the germline V gene, CDR1 is SGHRS and CDR2 is YFSETQ. The trim removed 3 bases at V and 4 bases at J, leaving 1 base unmatched. The CDR3 runs to 13 residues. DNA for the CDR3: TGCGCCAGCAGCTGGGAGGGTTACAATGAGCAGTTCTTC. Its protein is CASSWEGYNEQFF.